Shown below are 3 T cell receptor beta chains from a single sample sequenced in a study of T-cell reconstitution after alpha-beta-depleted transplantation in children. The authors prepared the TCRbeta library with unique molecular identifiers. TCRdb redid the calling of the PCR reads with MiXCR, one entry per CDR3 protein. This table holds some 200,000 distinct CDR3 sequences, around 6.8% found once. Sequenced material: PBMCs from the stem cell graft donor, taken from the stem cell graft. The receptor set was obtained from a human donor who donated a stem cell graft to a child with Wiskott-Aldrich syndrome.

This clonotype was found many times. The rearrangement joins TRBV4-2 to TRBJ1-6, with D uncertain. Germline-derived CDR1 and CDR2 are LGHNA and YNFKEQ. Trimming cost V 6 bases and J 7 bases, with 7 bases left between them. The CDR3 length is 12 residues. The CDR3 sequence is CASRRTNSPLHF. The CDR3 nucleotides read TGTGCCAGCAGACGTACAAATTCACCCCTCCACTTT.

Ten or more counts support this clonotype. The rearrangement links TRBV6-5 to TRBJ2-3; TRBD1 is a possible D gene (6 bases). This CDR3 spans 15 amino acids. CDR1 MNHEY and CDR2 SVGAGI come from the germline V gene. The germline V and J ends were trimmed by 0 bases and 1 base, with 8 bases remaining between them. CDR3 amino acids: CASSYSQGRTDTQYF. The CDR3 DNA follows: TGTGCCAGCAGTTACTCTCAGGGGCGCACAGATACGCAGTATTTT.

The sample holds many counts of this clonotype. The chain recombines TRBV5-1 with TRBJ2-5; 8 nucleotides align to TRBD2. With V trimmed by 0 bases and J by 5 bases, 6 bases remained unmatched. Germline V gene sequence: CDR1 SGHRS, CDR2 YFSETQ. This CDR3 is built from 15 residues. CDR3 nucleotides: TGCGCCAGCAGCTTGGATCCGGGGGGGCAGGAGACCCAGTACTTC. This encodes CASSLDPGGQETQYF.